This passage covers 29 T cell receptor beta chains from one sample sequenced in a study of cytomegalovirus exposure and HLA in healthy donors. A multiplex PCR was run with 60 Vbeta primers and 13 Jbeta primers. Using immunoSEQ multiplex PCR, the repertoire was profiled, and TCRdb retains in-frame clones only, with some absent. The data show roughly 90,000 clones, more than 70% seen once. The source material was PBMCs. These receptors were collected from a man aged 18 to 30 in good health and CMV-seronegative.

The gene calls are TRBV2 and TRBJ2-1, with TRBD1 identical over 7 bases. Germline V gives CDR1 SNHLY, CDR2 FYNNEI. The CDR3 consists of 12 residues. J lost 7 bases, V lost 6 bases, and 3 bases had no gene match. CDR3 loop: CASRNRGNEQFF. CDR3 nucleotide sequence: TGTGCCAGCAGAAACAGGGGAAATGAGCAGTTCTTC. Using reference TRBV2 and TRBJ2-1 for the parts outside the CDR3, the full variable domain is EPEVTQTPSHQVTQMGQEVILRCVPISNHLYFYWYRQILGQKVEFLVSFYNNEISEKSEIFDDQFSVERPDGSNFTLKIRSTKLEDSAMYFCASRNRGNEQFFGPGTRLTVL.

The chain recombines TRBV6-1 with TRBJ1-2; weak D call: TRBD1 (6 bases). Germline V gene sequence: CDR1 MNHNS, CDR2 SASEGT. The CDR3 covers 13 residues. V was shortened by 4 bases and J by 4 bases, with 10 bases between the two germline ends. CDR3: CASSAGHGYGYTF. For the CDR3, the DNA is TGTGCCAGCAGTGCGGGACATGGCTATGGCTACACCTTC.

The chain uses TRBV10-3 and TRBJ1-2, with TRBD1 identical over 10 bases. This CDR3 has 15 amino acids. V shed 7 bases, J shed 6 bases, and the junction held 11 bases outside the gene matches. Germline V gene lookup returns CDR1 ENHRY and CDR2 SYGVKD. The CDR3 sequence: CAIKYGPGQGHGYTF. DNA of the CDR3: TGTGCCATCAAGTACGGTCCGGGACAGGGGCATGGCTACACCTTC.

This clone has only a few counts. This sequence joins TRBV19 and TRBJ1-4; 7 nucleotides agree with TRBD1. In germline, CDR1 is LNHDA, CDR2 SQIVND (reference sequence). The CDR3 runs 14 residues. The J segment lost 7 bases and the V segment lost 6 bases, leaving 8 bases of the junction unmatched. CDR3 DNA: TGTGCCAGTAGGGGCCAGGGGGAGACTGAAAAACTGTTTTTT. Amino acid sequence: CASRGQGETEKLFF.

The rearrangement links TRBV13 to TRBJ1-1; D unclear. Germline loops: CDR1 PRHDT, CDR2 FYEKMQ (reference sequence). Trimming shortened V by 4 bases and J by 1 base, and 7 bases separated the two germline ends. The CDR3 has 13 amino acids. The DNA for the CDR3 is TGTGCCAGCAGCTCGAGAAGGAACACTGAAGCTTTCTTT. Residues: CASSSRRNTEAFF.

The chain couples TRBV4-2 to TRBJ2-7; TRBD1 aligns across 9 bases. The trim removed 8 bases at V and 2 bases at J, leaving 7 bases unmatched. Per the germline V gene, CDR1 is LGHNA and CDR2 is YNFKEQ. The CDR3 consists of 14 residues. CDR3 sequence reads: CASAGQGGPYEQYF. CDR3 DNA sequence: TGTGCCAGCGCGGGACAGGGAGGCCCCTACGAGCAGTACTTC.

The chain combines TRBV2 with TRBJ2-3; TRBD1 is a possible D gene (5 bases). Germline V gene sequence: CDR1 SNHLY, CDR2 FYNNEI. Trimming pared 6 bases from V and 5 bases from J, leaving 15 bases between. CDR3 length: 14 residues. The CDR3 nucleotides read TGTGCCAGCAGGGCGGACCCTCAGGGAGATACGCAGTATTTT. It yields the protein CASRADPQGDTQYF.

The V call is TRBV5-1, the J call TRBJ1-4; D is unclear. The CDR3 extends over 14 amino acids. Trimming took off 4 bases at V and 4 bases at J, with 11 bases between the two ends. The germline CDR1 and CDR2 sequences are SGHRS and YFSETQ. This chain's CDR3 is CASSPAGYNEKLFF. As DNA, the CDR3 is TGCGCCAGCAGCCCCGCGGGTTATAATGAAAAACTGTTTTTT. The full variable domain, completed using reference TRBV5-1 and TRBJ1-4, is KAGVTQTPRYLIKTRGQQVTLSCSPISGHRSVSWYQQTPGQGLQFLFEYFSETQRNKGNFPGRFSGRQFSNSRSEMNVSTLELGDSALYLCASSPAGYNEKLFFGSGTQLSVL.

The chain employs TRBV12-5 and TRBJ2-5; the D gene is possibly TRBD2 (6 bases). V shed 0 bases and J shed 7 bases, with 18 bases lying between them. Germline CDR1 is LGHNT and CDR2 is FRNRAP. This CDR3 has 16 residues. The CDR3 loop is CASGLVTTSYRRTQYF. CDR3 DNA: TGTGCTAGTGGTTTGGTAACGACTAGTTATAGGCGGACCCAGTACTTC.

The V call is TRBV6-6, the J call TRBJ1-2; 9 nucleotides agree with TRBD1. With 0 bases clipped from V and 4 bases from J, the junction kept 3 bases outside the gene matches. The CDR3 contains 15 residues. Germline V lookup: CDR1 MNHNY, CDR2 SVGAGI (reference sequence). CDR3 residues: CASSYSGTGTYGYTF. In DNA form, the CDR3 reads TGTGCCAGCAGTTACTCCGGGACAGGGACCTATGGCTACACCTTC.

Here the CDR3 reads CASSQDMSYEQYF. In nucleotides, the CDR3 is TGTGCCAGCAGCCAAGATATGTCCTACGAGCAGTACTTC. The V and J genes are TRBV4-2 and TRBJ2-7, with D unclear. This CDR3 region has 13 residues. Germline CDR1 LGHNA, CDR2 YNFKEQ. V gave up 0 bases and J gave up 1 base, with 4 bases separating them.

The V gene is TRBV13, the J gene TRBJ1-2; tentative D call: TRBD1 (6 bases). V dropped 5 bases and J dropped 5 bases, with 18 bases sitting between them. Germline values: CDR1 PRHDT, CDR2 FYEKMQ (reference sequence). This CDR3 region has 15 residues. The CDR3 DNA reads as TGTGCCAGCAGCCCCGGTAGACAGGAGGCTTATGGCTACACCTTC. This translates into CASSPGRQEAYGYTF.

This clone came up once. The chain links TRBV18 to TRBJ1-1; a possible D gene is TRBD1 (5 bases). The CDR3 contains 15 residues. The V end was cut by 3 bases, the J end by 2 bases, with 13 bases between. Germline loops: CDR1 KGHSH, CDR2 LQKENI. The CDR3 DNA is TGTGCCAGCTCACCGGGTAGGGGCTCTAACACTGAAGCTTTCTTT. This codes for CASSPGRGSNTEAFF.

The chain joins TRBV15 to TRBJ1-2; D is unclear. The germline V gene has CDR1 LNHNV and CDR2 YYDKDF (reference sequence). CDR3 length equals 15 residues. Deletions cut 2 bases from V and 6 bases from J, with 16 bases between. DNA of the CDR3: TGTGCCACCAGCAGACCCCTTGGAGGGAGCCATGGCTACACCTTC. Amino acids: CATSRPLGGSHGYTF.

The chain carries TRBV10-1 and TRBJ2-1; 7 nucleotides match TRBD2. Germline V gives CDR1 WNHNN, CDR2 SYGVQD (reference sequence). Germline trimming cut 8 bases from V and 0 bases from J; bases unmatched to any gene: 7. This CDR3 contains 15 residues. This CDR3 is CASARGDGSYNEQFF. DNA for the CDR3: TGCGCCAGCGCACGGGGGGACGGCTCCTACAATGAGCAGTTCTTC.

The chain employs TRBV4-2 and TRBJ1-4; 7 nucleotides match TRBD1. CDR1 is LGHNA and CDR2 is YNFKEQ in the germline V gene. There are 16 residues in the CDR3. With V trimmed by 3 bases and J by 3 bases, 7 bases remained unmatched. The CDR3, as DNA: TGTGCCAGCAGCCAGCTCCGGGACAGCTCTAATGAAAAACTGTTTTTT. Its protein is CASSQLRDSSNEKLFF.

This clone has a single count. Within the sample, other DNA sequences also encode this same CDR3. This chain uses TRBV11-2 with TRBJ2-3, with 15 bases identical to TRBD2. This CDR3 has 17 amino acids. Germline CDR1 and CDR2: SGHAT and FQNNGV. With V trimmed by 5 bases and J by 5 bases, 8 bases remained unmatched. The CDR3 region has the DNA TGTGCCAGCAGCCCCAGGACTAGCGGGGGGGCGGGAGATACGCAGTATTTT. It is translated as CASSPRTSGGAGDTQYF.

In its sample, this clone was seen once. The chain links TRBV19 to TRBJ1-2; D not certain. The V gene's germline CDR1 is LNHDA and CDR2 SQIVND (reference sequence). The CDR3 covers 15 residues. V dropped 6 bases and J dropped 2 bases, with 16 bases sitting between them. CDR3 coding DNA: TGTGCCAGTAGAGCGGGGAGGGAAGGGAACTATGGCTACACCTTC. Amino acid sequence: CASRAGREGNYGYTF.

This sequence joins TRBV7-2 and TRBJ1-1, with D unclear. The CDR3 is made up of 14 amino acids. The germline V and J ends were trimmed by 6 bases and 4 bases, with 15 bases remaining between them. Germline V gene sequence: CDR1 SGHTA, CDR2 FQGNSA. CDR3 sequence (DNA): TGTGCCAGCAGGGAGGCAGGTCAAGGCACTGAAGCTTTCTTT. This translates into CASREAGQGTEAFF.

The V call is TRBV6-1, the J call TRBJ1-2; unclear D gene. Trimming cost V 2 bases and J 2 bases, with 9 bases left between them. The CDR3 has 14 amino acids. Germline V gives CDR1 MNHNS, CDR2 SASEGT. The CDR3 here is CASSEQHGNYGYTF. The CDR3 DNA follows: TGTGCCAGCAGTGAACAACACGGGAACTATGGCTACACCTTC.

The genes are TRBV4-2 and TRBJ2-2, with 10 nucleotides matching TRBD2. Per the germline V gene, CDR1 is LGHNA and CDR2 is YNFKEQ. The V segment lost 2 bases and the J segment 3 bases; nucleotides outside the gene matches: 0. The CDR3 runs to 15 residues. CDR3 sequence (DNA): TGTGCCAGCAGCCAACTAGCGGGGGACACCGGGGAGCTGTTTTTT. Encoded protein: CASSQLAGDTGELFF.

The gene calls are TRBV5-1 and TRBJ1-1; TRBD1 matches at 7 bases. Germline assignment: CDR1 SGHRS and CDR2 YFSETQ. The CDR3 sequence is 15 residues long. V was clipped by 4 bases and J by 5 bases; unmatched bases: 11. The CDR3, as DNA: TGCGCCAGCAGCCCCCTGGCAGGGGGGAATACTGAAGCTTTCTTT. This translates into CASSPLAGGNTEAFF.

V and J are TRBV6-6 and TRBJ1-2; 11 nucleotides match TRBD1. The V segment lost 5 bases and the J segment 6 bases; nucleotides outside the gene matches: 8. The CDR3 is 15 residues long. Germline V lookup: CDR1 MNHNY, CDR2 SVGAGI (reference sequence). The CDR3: CASSRSGQGAHGYTF. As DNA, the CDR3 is TGTGCCAGCAGTCGCTCCGGACAGGGGGCCCATGGCTACACCTTC.

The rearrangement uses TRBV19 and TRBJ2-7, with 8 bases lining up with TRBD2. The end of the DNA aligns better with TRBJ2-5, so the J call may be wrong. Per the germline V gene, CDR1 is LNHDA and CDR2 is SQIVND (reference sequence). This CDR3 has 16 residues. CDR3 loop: CASSIYAGGGLETQYF. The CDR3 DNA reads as TGTGCCAGTAGTATATATGCGGGGGGCGGCCTTGAGACCCAGTACTTC.

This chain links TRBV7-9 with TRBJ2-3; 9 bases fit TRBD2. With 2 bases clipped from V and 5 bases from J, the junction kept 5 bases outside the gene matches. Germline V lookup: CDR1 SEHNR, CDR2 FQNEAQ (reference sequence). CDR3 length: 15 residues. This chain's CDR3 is CASSLSGLARDTQYF. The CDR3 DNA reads TGTGCCAGCAGCTTATCGGGACTAGCAAGAGATACGCAGTATTTT.

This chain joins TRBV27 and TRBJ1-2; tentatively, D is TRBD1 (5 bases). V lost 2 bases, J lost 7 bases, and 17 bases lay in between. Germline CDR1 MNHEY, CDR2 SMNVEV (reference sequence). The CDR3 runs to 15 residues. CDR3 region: CASSLTFQGGSGYTF. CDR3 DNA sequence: TGTGCCAGCAGTTTAACTTTCCAGGGAGGTTCTGGCTACACCTTC.

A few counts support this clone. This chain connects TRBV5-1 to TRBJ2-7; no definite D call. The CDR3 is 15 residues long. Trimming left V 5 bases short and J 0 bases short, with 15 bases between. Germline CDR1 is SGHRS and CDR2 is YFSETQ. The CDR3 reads CASRRLQPLSYEQYF. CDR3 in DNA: TGCGCCAGCAGGCGCCTCCAACCCCTCTCCTACGAGCAGTACTTC. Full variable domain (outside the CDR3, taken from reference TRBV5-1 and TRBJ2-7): KAGVTQTPRYLIKTRGQQVTLSCSPISGHRSVSWYQQTPGQGLQFLFEYFSETQRNKGNFPGRFSGRQFSNSRSEMNVSTLELGDSALYLCASRRLQPLSYEQYFGPGTRLTVT.

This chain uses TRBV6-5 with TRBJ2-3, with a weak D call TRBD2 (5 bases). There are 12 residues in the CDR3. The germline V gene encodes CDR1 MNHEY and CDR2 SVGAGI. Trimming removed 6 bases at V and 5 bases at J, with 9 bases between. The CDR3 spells CASRRSGDTQYF. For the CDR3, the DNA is TGTGCCAGCAGGAGAAGCGGAGATACGCAGTATTTT.

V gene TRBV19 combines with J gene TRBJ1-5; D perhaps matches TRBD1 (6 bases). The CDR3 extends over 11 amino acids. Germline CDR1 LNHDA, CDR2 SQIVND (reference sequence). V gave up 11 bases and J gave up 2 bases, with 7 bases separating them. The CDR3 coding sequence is TGTGCCGGGACACGCAATCAGCCCCAGCATTTT. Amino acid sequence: CAGTRNQPQHF.